What follows are 23 T cell receptor beta chains derived from one specimen sequenced in a study of T cell responses to AZD1222 COVID-19 vaccine. Here immunoSEQ multiplex PCR was the method, and the copy in TCRdb shows in-frame clones only, minus some. The table has roughly 100,000 clones, 90% to 95% seen once. The sample in question was peripheral blood, obtained on day 0 of AZD1222 vaccination. The receptors derive from an adult in good health.

The chain joins TRBV6-5 to TRBJ1-2; tentatively, D is TRBD1 (5 bases). The V gene's germline CDR1 is MNHEY and CDR2 SVGAGI. This CDR3 contains 16 residues. The V end was cut by 0 bases, the J end by 2 bases, with 13 bases between. Written as DNA, the CDR3 is TGTGCCAGCAGTTACTCATTCGGGACTCCGAACTATGGCTACACCTTC. Translating gives CASSYSFGTPNYGYTF.

The CDR3 protein is CASSYTHPVRYEQFF. In DNA form, the CDR3 reads TGTGCCAGCAGTTACACACACCCCGTAAGATATGAGCAGTTCTTC. The chain links TRBV6-6 to TRBJ2-1; D unclear. The CDR3 is 15 amino acids. V gave up 2 bases and J gave up 8 bases, with 16 bases separating them. CDR1 and CDR2 (germline): MNHNY, SVGAGI (reference sequence).

The rearrangement links TRBV28 to TRBJ2-3, with 9 bases fitting TRBD2. The J segment lost 4 bases and the V segment lost 1 base, leaving 6 bases of the junction unmatched. The CDR3 extends over 16 amino acids. CDR1 MDHEN and CDR2 SYDVKM come from the germline V gene. The CDR3 is CASSLYSGSFADTQYF. The DNA of the CDR3 is TGTGCCAGCAGTTTATATAGCGGGAGCTTCGCAGATACGCAGTATTTT.

The chain combines TRBV7-2 with TRBJ1-4, with 8 bases identical to TRBD1. The trim removed 8 bases at V and 0 bases at J, leaving 5 bases unmatched. This CDR3 spans 15 amino acids. The germline gives CDR1 SGHTA, CDR2 FQGNSA. CDR3 in DNA: TGTGCCAGCCGGACAGGGCCGTCAACTAATGAAAAACTGTTTTTT. Encoded protein: CASRTGPSTNEKLFF.

The V call is TRBV11-2, the J call TRBJ1-3; D not certain. The CDR3 totals 12 residues. Germline V CDR1 and CDR2: SGHAT, FQNNGV. V gave up 1 base and J gave up 3 bases, with 1 base separating them. CDR3 amino acids: CASSLVGNTIYF. The CDR3 region has the DNA TGTGCCAGCAGCTTAGTTGGAAACACCATATATTTT.

The genes are TRBV18 and TRBJ1-2; 12 nucleotides line up with TRBD1. Germline V gene lookup returns CDR1 KGHSH and CDR2 LQKENI. The V gene end was trimmed by 6 bases and the J gene end by 4 bases; junction bases not matched to a gene: 6. The CDR3 is made up of 15 amino acids. The CDR3 region is CASSPGQGAGYGYTF. CDR3 bases: TGTGCCAGCTCGCCGGGACAGGGGGCAGGCTATGGCTACACCTTC.

This chain connects TRBV4-3 to TRBJ1-1, with 9 positions matching TRBD1. The CDR3 spans 13 residues. V trimming: 7 bases; J trimming: 4 bases; junction bases outside the gene matches: 4. CDR1 is LGHNA and CDR2 is YSLEER in the germline V gene. The CDR3 DNA follows: TGCGCCAGCAACCAGGACAGGGGCACTGAAGCTTTCTTT. Translated, it gives CASNQDRGTEAFF.

CDR3 residues: CASSLVAATSTDTQYF. CDR3 sequence (DNA): TGCGCCAGCAGCTTGGTTGCGGCAACAAGCACAGATACGCAGTATTTT. The V gene is TRBV5-1, the J gene TRBJ2-3; no firm D call. The germline V gene encodes CDR1 SGHRS and CDR2 YFSETQ. Trimming left V 0 bases short and J 0 bases short, with 11 bases between. CDR3 size: 16 residues.

The rearrangement links TRBV7-2 to TRBJ1-4; D is uncertain. From germline, CDR1 is SGHTA and CDR2 FQGNSA. The CDR3 loop spans 16 amino acids. The V and J ends lost 3 bases and 5 bases respectively, with 16 bases between them. CDR3 in DNA: TGTGCCAGCAGCTTGCATACACCGGGAACAAATGAAAAACTGTTTTTT. Its translation is CASSLHTPGTNEKLFF.

This clone was recorded only once. V gene TRBV28 combines with J gene TRBJ2-1; 7 bases match TRBD2. Germline V gives CDR1 MDHEN, CDR2 SYDVKM. V was pared by 4 bases and J by 12 bases, with 18 bases of the junction left unmatched. The CDR3 runs to 16 residues. This chain's CDR3 is CASSSPAGTFGSGQFF. As DNA, the CDR3 is TGTGCCAGCAGTTCCCCAGCGGGGACTTTTGGAAGTGGGCAGTTCTTC.

V and J are TRBV4-1 and TRBJ2-7; perhaps TRBD2 as D (6 bases). Germline values: CDR1 MGHRA, CDR2 YSYEKL. The CDR3 runs to 15 residues. V was cut by 1 base and J by 5 bases, with 15 bases left in between. CDR3 bases: TGCGCCAGCAGCCAAGTTCTAGCGAGAGCCGACGAGCAGTACTTC. It specifies CASSQVLARADEQYF.

The V gene is TRBV28, the J gene TRBJ2-1; 8 bases agree with TRBD2. Looked up from germline, CDR1 is MDHEN and CDR2 is SYDVKM. The CDR3 contains 14 residues. CDR3 sequence: CAATSGSSYNEQFF. CDR3 nucleotide sequence: TGTGCAGCCACAAGCGGGAGCTCCTACAATGAGCAGTTCTTC. The full variable domain, its missing parts supplied by reference TRBV28 and TRBJ2-1, is DVKVTQSSRYLVKRTGEKVFLECVQDMDHENMFWYRQDPGLGLRLIYFSYDVKMKEKGDIPEGYSVSREKKERFSLILESASTNQTSMYLCAATSGSSYNEQFFGPGTRLTVL.

V is TRBV29-1 and J is TRBJ2-3, with D maybe TRBD2 (5 bases). The length of the CDR3 is 14 residues. Germline V gene sequence: CDR1 SQVTM, CDR2 ANQGSEA. V lost 7 bases and J 0 bases, leaving 14 bases between the germline ends. CDR3 bases: TGCAGCGCCGGGGAACTGGGGAGCACAGATACGCAGTATTTT. Translated, it gives CSAGELGSTDTQYF.

This clone was detected once. The chain joins TRBV3-1 (or the pseudogene TRBV3-2) to TRBJ2-1, with 9 bases aligning to TRBD1. The CDR3 spans 17 residues. Looked up from germline, CDR1 is LGHDT and CDR2 is YNNKEL (reference sequence). The junction had 11 bases not matched to a gene; V was cut back by 0 bases and J by 8 bases. CDR3: CASSQDWGTGLLDEQFF. The CDR3 DNA sequence: TGTGCCAGCAGCCAAGATTGGGGGACAGGGTTACTCGATGAGCAGTTCTTC.

The chain joins TRBV6-5 to TRBJ1-2; D remains ambiguous. CDR1 MNHEY and CDR2 SVGAGI come from the germline V gene. V dropped 8 bases and J dropped 1 base, with 11 bases sitting between them. The CDR3 runs to 13 residues. CDR3 residues: CASLGSLNYGYTF. CDR3 nucleotide sequence: TGTGCCAGCTTGGGGTCCCTTAACTATGGCTACACCTTC.

This chain uses TRBV7-9 with TRBJ2-1; 7 positions match TRBD1. This CDR3 has 15 amino acids. Germline-derived CDR1 and CDR2 are SEHNR and FQNEAQ (reference sequence). The V segment lost 6 bases and the J segment 6 bases; nucleotides outside the gene matches: 11. In DNA form, the CDR3 reads TGTGCCAGCAGTCTGACAGGGAATATGGGCAATGAGCAGTTCTTC. Translated: CASSLTGNMGNEQFF.

The rearrangement joins TRBV6-1 to TRBJ2-1, with D perhaps matching TRBD2 (6 bases). The V gene lost 3 bases and the J gene lost 6 bases, with 21 bases spanning the gap. CDR3 length equals 17 residues. Germline V gene lookup returns CDR1 MNHNS and CDR2 SASEGT. CDR3 DNA sequence: TGTGCCAGCAGTGACCCGGCTCTCCCCGGGGGAGCCAATGAGCAGTTCTTC. It specifies CASSDPALPGGANEQFF.

J is TRBJ2-1 and V is TRBV29-1, with 13 bases that match TRBD2. The germline CDR1 and CDR2 sequences are SQVTM and ANQGSEA. This CDR3 has 17 residues. V trimming: 8 bases; J trimming: 0 bases; junction bases outside the gene matches: 10. In DNA, the CDR3 is TGCAGCACTATGGGGACTAGCGGGGCGAGCTCCTACAATGAGCAGTTCTTC. Protein sequence: CSTMGTSGASSYNEQFF.

This clone was seen once. The chain joins TRBV9 to TRBJ1-4; 8 bases fit TRBD1. Germline assignment: CDR1 SGDLS and CDR2 YYNGEE. CDR3 length: 15 amino acids. The ends lost 2 bases at V and 6 bases at J; junction bases unmatched: 6. CDR3 loop: CASSVRGTGDEKLFF. CDR3 nucleotide sequence: TGTGCCAGCAGCGTTCGGGGGACAGGAGATGAAAAACTGTTTTTT.

The rearrangement uses TRBV12-3 or TRBV12-4 and TRBJ1-1, with a tentative D call TRBD1 (5 bases). The V and J ends lost 8 bases and 2 bases respectively, with 9 bases between them. The CDR3 has 12 amino acids. CDR3 DNA sequence: TGTGCCAGCGTTAGGGGAAACACTGAAGCTTTCTTT. Amino acid sequence: CASVRGNTEAFF.

The J gene is TRBJ1-5, the V gene TRBV28; D gene uncertain. The V end was cut by 5 bases, the J end by 4 bases, with 12 bases between. The CDR3 consists of 14 residues. CDR1 and CDR2 (germline): MDHEN, SYDVKM. The CDR3 sequence: CASSLRTGNQPQHF. The CDR3 coding sequence is TGTGCCAGCAGTCTCAGGACTGGTAATCAGCCCCAGCATTTT.

The genes are TRBV18 and TRBJ2-1, with TRBD1 matching over 9 bases. V lost 5 bases and J lost 2; bases outside the gene matches: 7. Looked up from germline, CDR1 is KGHSH and CDR2 is LQKENI. This CDR3 region has 16 residues. In DNA form, the CDR3 reads TGTGCCAGCTCAGCGAACAGGGGGCTCGCCTACAATGAGCAGTTCTTC. This sequence encodes CASSANRGLAYNEQFF.

The chain combines TRBV19 with TRBJ2-1; 7 bases are a match to TRBD1. The V gene's germline CDR1 is LNHDA and CDR2 SQIVND (reference sequence). The CDR3 runs to 16 residues. V was clipped by 6 bases and J by 0 bases; unmatched bases: 8. CDR3 coding DNA: TGTGCCAGTAGCGAAATCGGGACAGTCTCCTACAATGAGCAGTTCTTC. Translated: CASSEIGTVSYNEQFF.